Listed below are T cell receptor beta chains from one sample, sequenced in a study of shared clonotypes between healthy human individuals. Data came from immunoSEQ multiplex PCR; TCRdb stores just in-frame clones and leaves some out. Of 100,000 to 120,000 clones listed, about two thirds are singletons. Sequenced: memory CD8+ T cells sorted from blood. The receptors were gathered from a woman aged 25-40 years in good health. Each CDR3 is given with its conserved first and last residue. A D gene is named only where the DNA matches it firmly. The size field is filled for only some rows; it gives once, few, many or a size class.

J gene | V gene | clone size | D gene | CDR3 DNA | CDR3 protein
TRBJ2-7 | TRBV5-1 | few | TRBD2 | TGCGCCAGCAGCTTGGGAAGCGGGGCCGAGCAGTACTTC | CASSLGSGAEQYF
TRBJ2-7 | TRBV7-6 | . | . | TGTGCCAGCAGCCTGACTCCCCTTCGCGAGCAGTACTTC | CASSLTPLREQYF
TRBJ2-5 | TRBV6-5 | few | . | TGTGCCAGCAGTTACTTCGACAGGCAAGAGACCCAGTACTTC | CASSYFDRQETQYF
TRBJ1-1 | TRBV5-1 | . | . | TGCGCCAGCGGGTCAACGAACACTGAAGCTTTCTTT | CASGSTNTEAFF
TRBJ2-5 | TRBV7-9 | . | TRBD1 | TGTGCCAGCAGCTCTCGACAGGGTGTCCAAGAGACCCAGTACTTC | CASSSRQGVQETQYF
TRBJ2-3 | TRBV5-1 | . | TRBD1 | TGCGCCAGCAGCAAAGGACAGGGGCGGGGGACAGATACGCAGTATTTT | CASSKGQGRGTDTQYF
TRBJ2-4 | TRBV5-6 | few | TRBD2 | TGTGCCAGCAGCTTGGAAAGACTAGCGGGGTCGAACATTCAGTACTTC | CASSLERLAGSNIQYF
TRBJ2-5 | TRBV7-2 | . | . | TGTGCCAGCAGCTCTTCTAGCAGTGCAGAGACCCAGTACTTC | CASSSSSSAETQYF
TRBJ1-2 | TRBV29-1 | . | . | TGCAGCGTTGAATCTCAATCAGGAGGGGCGGTCTATGGCTACACCTTC | CSVESQSGGAVYGYTF
TRBJ2-1 | TRBV7-9 | . | . | TGTGCCAGCAGTCCCCTAGTGTCTTCCGGGAGCAATGAGCAGTTCTTC | CASSPLVSSGSNEQFF
TRBJ1-3 | TRBV10-2 | . | . | TGCGCCAGCAGGACTCAGGCCCCTGGAAACACCATATATTTT | CASRTQAPGNTIYF
TRBJ2-3 | TRBV7-9 | . | . | TGTGCCAGCAGCGATAGAAGCACAGATACGCAGTATTTT | CASSDRSTDTQYF
TRBJ2-1 | TRBV27 | . | . | TGTGCCAGCATCCATCTCGGTAAAGGACTTACCTACAATGAGCAGTTCTTC | CASIHLGKGLTYNEQFF
TRBJ1-2 | TRBV5-1 | . | . | TGCGCCAGCAGCTTGGACCCCGGGGGGAAGTATGGCTACACCTTC | CASSLDPGGKYGYTF
TRBJ2-7 | TRBV18 | . | TRBD2 | TGTGCCAGCTCGCCGACTAGCGGGACTACCTACGAGCAGTACTTC | CASSPTSGTTYEQYF
TRBJ2-1 | TRBV14 | . | TRBD2 | TGTGCCAGCAGCCGACTAGCGGTGAGCTCCTACAATGAGCAGTTCTTC | CASSRLAVSSYNEQFF
TRBJ2-3 | TRBV29-1 | . | TRBD1 | TGCAGCGTTGAACAGGGGGCGGGGGATACGCAGTATTTT | CSVEQGAGDTQYF
TRBJ1-5 | TRBV7-8 | . | . | TGTGCCAGCAGCCTCAGTAGGTTTCGTCAGCCCCAGCATTTT | CASSLSRFRQPQHF
TRBJ1-5 | TRBV6-6 | . | . | TGTGCCAGCAGGTGGGCCACCAATCAGCCCCAGCATTTT | CASRWATNQPQHF
TRBJ2-5 | TRBV29-1 | . | . | TGCAGCGTTGAATTTGAGGCAGGGGAGCGCCAGTACTTC | CSVEFEAGERQYF
TRBJ2-6 | TRBV19 | . | . | TGTGCCAGTAGTAAGACAGCGAAATCACAAAGTCGGGCCAACGTCCTGACTTTC | CASSKTAKSQSRANVLTF
TRBJ2-7 | TRBV28 | . | TRBD2 | TGTGCCAGCCGAACTTTAGTAGAGCGGGAGTACTACGAGCAGTACTTC | CASRTLVEREYYEQYF
TRBJ2-5 | TRBV2 | few | . | TGTGCCAGCAGTGCGATCGGCTTGTACCAAGAGACCCAGTACTTC | CASSAIGLYQETQYF
TRBJ2-1 | TRBV29-1 | . | TRBD2 | TGCAGCGTTGAGATCCTAGCGGGAGGATTGAGCTCCTACAATGAGCAGTTCTTC | CSVEILAGGLSSYNEQFF
TRBJ2-5 | TRBV27 | . | . | TGTGCCAGCAGTTTATGGTCTCAAGAGACCCAGTACTTC | CASSLWSQETQYF
TRBJ1-1 | TRBV9 | . | TRBD1 | TGTGCCAGCACCGCTACAGGGGGAAGAACTGAAGCTTTCTTT | CASTATGGRTEAFF
TRBJ1-1 | TRBV14 | few | . | TGTGCCAGCAGCCGAGTCCAGGGAAAACTCACTGAAGCTTTCTTT | CASSRVQGKLTEAFF
TRBJ2-1 | TRBV27 | . | . | TGTGCCAGCAGTTCTATCCTAGAGGACAATGAGCAGTTCTTC | CASSSILEDNEQFF
TRBJ1-2 | TRBV11-2 | . | . | TGTGCCAGCAGCTTAAGGACACCAGCTAACTATGGCTACACCTTC | CASSLRTPANYGYTF
TRBJ2-1 | TRBV27 | few | . | TGTGCCAGCAGTTTTAACGGGAGAGACAATGAGCAGTTCTTC | CASSFNGRDNEQFF
TRBJ1-1 | TRBV14 | . | . | TGTGCCAGCAGCCCTGTGACGGGCAGCGAAGCTTTCTTT | CASSPVTGSEAFF
TRBJ2-1 | TRBV4-1 | . | . | TGCGCCAGCCGGACTGTCAAAGGAGAGCAGTTCTTC | CASRTVKGEQFF
TRBJ2-3 | TRBV7-3 | . | . | TGTGCCAGCAGCCCGCGGAGCGAAGTGTATACGCAGTATTTT | CASSPRSEVYTQYF
TRBJ1-2 | TRBV28 | . | . | TGTGCCAGCAGTTCCCCACAGTCTAACTATGGCTACACCTTC | CASSSPQSNYGYTF
TRBJ2-7 | TRBV21-1 | . | . | TGTGCCAGCAGCCTTCGGGGGCCTGCCCCCTACGAGCAGTACTTC | CASSLRGPAPYEQYF
TRBJ1-1 | TRBV6-5 | . | . | TGTGCCAGCAGTGGAGGCCGGGAAGCTTTCTTT | CASSGGREAFF
TRBJ2-1 | TRBV27 | few | TRBD2 | TGTGCCAGCAGTTTTACCAGCGGGAGGGCCGGTGAGCAGTTCTTC | CASSFTSGRAGEQFF
TRBJ2-7 | TRBV6-6 | many | . | TGTGCCAGCGGGACACACACCTACGAGCAGTACTTC | CASGTHTYEQYF
TRBJ2-7 | TRBV5-6 | . | TRBD2 | TGTGCCAGCAGCTTGGTGCTCGGCGGGAGGGCCCCGGGCGAGCAGTACTTC | CASSLVLGGRAPGEQYF
TRBJ1-2 | TRBV5-1 | . | . | TGCGCCAGCAGTCCAGGGGTCTTTAACTATGGCTACACCTTC | CASSPGVFNYGYTF
TRBJ1-3 | TRBV13 | once | . | TGTGCCAGCAGCTTAGGGGCAGGAAACACCATATATTTT | CASSLGAGNTIYF
TRBJ1-2 | TRBV6-1 | . | . | TGTGCCAGCAGTGAAGGAGAAGAGCACTATGGCTACACCTTC | CASSEGEEHYGYTF
TRBJ2-7 | TRBV5-8 | once | . | TGTGCCAGCATCGACCCTTCCTACGAGCAGTACTTC | CASIDPSYEQYF
TRBJ2-7 | TRBV6-5 | many | . | TGTGCCAGCAGCCAAGAGGGCGCTAGCTCCTACGAGCAGTACTTC | CASSQEGASSYEQYF
TRBJ2-7 | TRBV10-3 | many | TRBD1 | TGTGCCATCAGTGCGGGACAGACCTCCTACGAGCAGTACTTC | CAISAGQTSYEQYF
TRBJ2-7 | TRBV2 | . | . | TGTGCCAGCAAAGCCTACGAGCAGTACTTC | CASKAYEQYF
TRBJ2-3 | TRBV5-4 | . | TRBD1 | TGTGCCAGCAGCTTTAATGGTAGGGGGCATGCAGCAGATACGCAGTATTTT | CASSFNGRGHAADTQYF
TRBJ2-7 | TRBV10-3 | . | . | TGTGCCATCTCCTCAGGACCACCAAGCTCCTACGAGCAGTACTTC | CAISSGPPSSYEQYF
TRBJ2-3 | TRBV13 | . | . | TGTGCCAGCAGCCCCCTCGTTAGCGTCCGCAGCACAGATACGCAGTATTTT | CASSPLVSVRSTDTQYF
TRBJ2-1 | TRBV25-1 | few | . | TGTGCCAGCAGTAGGGGTAGGGGAGCGGTAAGCTCCTACAATGAGCAGTTCTTC | CASSRGRGAVSSYNEQFF